What follows describes a single TCR beta chain. Its antigen is still unknown. Cultured CD4+ T-cell DNA underwent Oncomine TCR Beta short-read sequencing. One entry per CDR3 protein, called by TCRdb with MiXCR from the PCR reads. The sample holds roughly 7,000 distinct CDR3 sequences, about 66% seen once. This CDR3 has 18 amino acids. With V trimmed by 1 base and J by 5 bases, 14 bases remained unmatched. From germline, CDR1 is DFQATT and CDR2 SNEGSKA (reference sequence). This sample was included in a study of vaccination and CD4 T cells after COVID-19. Findings and caveats of the study: Convalescent patients had a median roughly 86% of post-vaccine SARS-CoV-2-reactive clones that were detected only after vaccination, not before it.

Treatment described: approximately nine-day PBMC culture with coronavirus spike peptide pools or control peptides (ViraFEST assay). The sequencing sample was made of CD4+ T cells from blood, cultured in vitro. This receptor was obtained from a human donor who had recovered from COVID-19. This sequence joins TRBV20-1 and TRBJ2-5; the match to TRBD2 covers 12 bases. CDR3 in amino acids: CSARVYRPTSGSTETQYF. For the CDR3, the DNA is TGCAGTGCTAGAGTGTATCGCCCGACTAGCGGGAGTACGGAGACCCAGTACTTC.